The 9 T cell receptor beta chains below all came from one sample that was sequenced in a study of shared clonotypes between healthy human individuals. TCRdb's copy holds only in-frame clones and misses some; the assay was immunoSEQ multiplex PCR. The table has over 2 million clones, 85% to 95% seen once; the top ten hold 0.13%. The specimen was naive CD4+ T cells sorted from blood. Regarding subset: CD45RA+ positively selected. These receptors all stem from a man younger than 30 in good health.

This clone was seen once. The chain links TRBV30 to TRBJ1-1; 11 bases are shared with TRBD1. Germline CDR1 is GTSNPN and CDR2 is SVGIG (reference sequence). V was pared by 5 bases and J by 4 bases, with 6 bases of the junction left unmatched. The CDR3 contains 14 residues. The CDR3 loop reads CAWDAGTGGTEAFF. CDR3 coding DNA: TGTGCCTGGGATGCCGGGACAGGGGGCACTGAAGCTTTCTTT.

For the CDR3, the DNA is TGTGCCAGTAGTACCGAGGGACGGGGCCCCTACGAGCAGTACTTC. As protein: CASSTEGRGPYEQYF. The rearrangement uses TRBV19 and TRBJ2-7; D may be TRBD1 or TRBD2 (5 bases each). The CDR3 extends over 15 amino acids. Trimming took 4 bases from V and 2 from J, leaving 15 bases between them. Germline values: CDR1 LNHDA, CDR2 SQIVND (reference sequence).

The chain employs TRBV4-1 and TRBJ2-5; D perhaps matches TRBD2 (6 bases). The V gene lost 0 bases and the J gene lost 7 bases, with 15 bases spanning the gap. There are 15 residues in the CDR3. The germline V gene has CDR1 MGHRA and CDR2 YSYEKL. The CDR3 region has the DNA TGCGCCAGCAGCCAAGATCCCCTAGCGTCGGGGACCCAGTACTTC. It specifies CASSQDPLASGTQYF.

The chain has TRBV5-1 and TRBJ2-3, with D possibly matching TRBD2 (5 bases). There are 15 residues in the CDR3. The germline gives CDR1 SGHRS, CDR2 YFSETQ. With 4 bases removed from V and 2 bases from J, the gap between germline ends came to 14 bases. The CDR3 loop is CASSPDSLNTDTQYF. In DNA form, the CDR3 reads TGCGCCAGCAGCCCGGACTCGCTCAACACAGATACGCAGTATTTT.

The gene calls are TRBV6-6 and TRBJ2-1, with TRBD2 as a possible D gene (5 bases). In germline, CDR1 is MNHNY, CDR2 SVGAGI (reference sequence). The CDR3 spans 13 residues. V lost 6 bases to trimming and J lost 10 bases, with 16 bases between them. The CDR3: CASSLSGYIEQFF. The CDR3 DNA reads as TGTGCCAGCAGCTTAAGCGGTTACATCGAGCAGTTCTTC.

This chain uses TRBV5-1 with TRBJ2-2; possibly TRBD2 for D (6 bases). CDR1 and CDR2 (germline): SGHRS, YFSETQ. V lost 4 bases to trimming and J lost 0 bases, with 16 bases between them. The CDR3 length is 17 residues. In DNA form, the CDR3 reads TGCGCCAGCAGCACCTCTACCGGGACTCCGAACACCGGGGAGCTGTTTTTT. Encoded protein: CASSTSTGTPNTGELFF.

This clone has only one observation. V and J are TRBV27 and TRBJ1-6, with 7 bases fitting TRBD1. J lost 3 bases, V lost 5 bases, and 7 bases had no gene match. Germline CDR1 reads MNHEY; CDR2 reads SMNVEV (reference sequence). The CDR3 length is 16 residues. CDR3 loop: CASSPSGQVYNSPLHF. CDR3 in DNA: TGTGCCAGCAGTCCCTCCGGACAGGTCTATAATTCACCCCTCCACTTT.

The chain is built from TRBV7-6 and TRBJ1-3; D is unresolved. There are 15 residues in the CDR3. In germline, CDR1 is SGHVS, CDR2 FNYEAQ. V was trimmed by 3 bases and J by 0 bases, leaving 9 bases between them. Here the CDR3 reads CASSFDPNSGNTIYF. CDR3 nucleotides: TGTGCCAGCAGCTTTGACCCAAACTCTGGAAACACCATATATTTT.

The chain is built from TRBV30 and TRBJ1-2; no definite D call. This CDR3 has 13 residues. V dropped 2 bases and J dropped 5 bases, with 12 bases sitting between them. Germline CDR1 reads GTSNPN; CDR2 reads SVGIG (reference sequence). The DNA of the CDR3 is TGTGCCTGGAGTTTCTCCCCCACATATGGCTACACCTTC. This encodes CAWSFSPTYGYTF.